This TCR beta chain came from a study of T-cell memory formation after mild COVID-19. Background on the study: TCR clusters largely stayed donor specific. Study-level findings and limits: Certain responding clones were present in pre-infection memory, suggesting participation of cross-reactive memory.

In this sample, this clonotype turned up many times. Its antigen is still unknown. Germline V gives CDR1 DFQATT, CDR2 SNEGSKA (reference sequence). The V end lost 3 bases, the J end lost 7 bases, and 13 bases lay between the germline ends. The CDR3 length is 13 residues. TCRdb reanalysed the 5' RACE reads using MiXCR and keeps one entry per CDR3 protein. The sample lists about 350,000 distinct CDR3 sequences, about an eighth occurring once. The V call is TRBV20-1, the J call TRBJ2-1, with a tentative D call TRBD2 (5 bases). The sequence derives from a young man who had mild COVID-19 (a few samples of this study predate the infection). Cell type and time point are not known. Sequenced material: PBMCs or a T cell subset sorted from them (not recorded which). CDR3 coding DNA: TGCAGTGCTAGTGGGCTAGCATCGAATGAGCAGTTCTTC. This encodes CSASGLASNEQFF.